The clone carrying this T cell receptor beta chain was seen repeatedly, ten times or more. What it binds is not known. The sample is drawn from a study of T-cell reconstitution after alpha-beta-depleted transplantation in children. Trimming took off 7 bases at V and 2 bases at J, with 10 bases between the two ends. The CDR3 covers 12 residues. Germline-derived CDR1 and CDR2 are SGHRS and YFSETQ. Study results and caveats: By one year post-transplant, T-cell counts and diversity largely arose from T cells that were newly produced.

As it was prepared, the TCRbeta library received unique molecular identifiers. TCRdb used MiXCR to reprocess the PCR reads, holding one entry per CDR3 protein. Of about 470,000 distinct CDR3 sequences listed, around 46% are singletons. The TCR was taken from a girl aged 2-15 years with aplastic anemia, due to receive a stem cell transplant. The sample here was PBMCs, taken before TCRalphabeta/CD19-depleted stem cell transplant. The rearrangement joins TRBV5-1 to TRBJ2-7; D unresolved. The chain's CDR3 is CASRIDTYEQYF. In DNA, the CDR3 is TGCGCCAGCCGAATCGATACCTACGAGCAGTACTTC.